This T cell receptor beta chain emerged from a study of OX40 agonist ivuxolimab in advanced cancers. Overall study: The study reported partial responses in three patients: one hepatocellular carcinoma, two cutaneous melanoma.

With regard to this clone: Its target is not known.

Data came from immunoSEQ multiplex PCR; TCRdb stores just in-frame clones and leaves some out. The table shows about 35,000 clones, with about 84% occurring only once. General study results and limits: At 0.1 to 3.0 mg/kg, CD4+ and CD8+ blood T cells expanded clonally by week 6.

The CDR3 is 12 residues long. In germline, CDR1 is LNHDA, CDR2 SQIVND (reference sequence). The TCR sequence derives from an adult with an advanced solid tumor such as melanoma, head and neck, liver or kidney cancer. This chain joins TRBV19 and TRBJ2-2; 9 nucleotides align to TRBD2. The source material was CD4+ or CD8+ T cells sorted from blood, sampled in a trial of the OX40 agonist ivuxolimab. CDR3 sequence reads: CGSGGYTGELFF. The CDR3 coding sequence is TGTGGTAGCGGGGGATACACCGGGGAGCTGTTTTTT.